Reported below is one T cell receptor beta chain. The CDR3 length is 14 residues. With 6 bases clipped from V and 6 bases from J, the junction kept 8 bases outside the gene matches. CDR1 is MNHNY and CDR2 is SVGAGI in the germline V gene (reference sequence). Per the authors' pipeline: Reference gene primers were amplified, and this amplification served to estimate nucleated cell counts. Sequencing used immunoSEQ multiplex PCR; TCRdb keeps in-frame clones, though not all of them. D and trimming were read from the DNA, whereas the V and J calls and clone size are those reported in that table. The sample records 450,000 or so clones, around 91% being singletons. These data originate in a study of blood T cell repertoires in COVID-19.

The source of this sequence is a woman aged 40 to 50 with COVID-19, enrolled during active disease. The genes are TRBV6-6 and TRBJ1-2, with 9 nucleotides matching TRBD1. Sequences were obtained from peripheral blood. CDR3 loop: CASRVGTGWDGYTF. In DNA form, the CDR3 reads TGTGCCAGCAGAGTTGGGACAGGGTGGGATGGCTACACCTTC.